This T cell receptor beta chain was sequenced during a study of tumor-infiltrating lymphocytes in primary liver carcinoma. About the research overall: Men as well as women, aged 30 to 69 years, made up the patients.

With a constant-region primer, TCR beta cDNA was made from around 530 ng of total RNA. Libraries covering TCR beta were generated through three nested multiplex PCR rounds (using a slightly modified ARM-PCR). One entry per CDR3 protein, called by TCRdb with MiXCR from the multiplex PCR reads. The repertoire has just over 300,000 distinct CDR3 sequences, approximately 58% of them found once; the top ten carry more than 15%. Germline DNA was also extracted, and blood RNA derived from unsorted whole blood. Input material: peripheral blood. The sequence derives from a woman younger than 45 with primary liver carcinoma and hepatitis B virus infection.

The chain's CDR3 is CASSQGIGGSGNTIYF. The CDR3 DNA reads TGCGCCAGCAGCCAAGGAATAGGGGGCTCTGGAAACACCATATATTTT. This chain connects TRBV4-1 to TRBJ1-3, with D perhaps matching TRBD1 (6 bases). The CDR3 is 16 amino acids. Germline lookup yields CDR1 MGHRA and CDR2 YSYEKL. Deletions cut 1 base from V and 0 bases from J, with 10 bases between.